The 30 T cell receptor beta chains below come from one sample, sequenced in a study of CXCR3-negative and CXCR3-positive naive CD8 T cells. cDNA libraries for TRB were generated by 5' RACE incorporating UMI labels. TCRdb reworked the 5' RACE reads into one entry per CDR3 protein, no DNA. The table gives 43,000 or so distinct CDR3 sequences; the top ten clones make up more than 1.5% of it. The sequencing input was naive CXCR3- CD8+ T cells from blood. Subset here: CD45RO-CCR7+CD27+CD95- naive CD8+ T cells lacking CXCR3 (TNR3-). Receptors were obtained from a human donor in good health. Some clones in this sample may be carry-over from other donors' samples.

This rearrangement joins TRBV7-8 to TRBJ2-1. CDR1 and CDR2 (germline): SGHVS, FQNEAQ. This CDR3 comprises 15 residues. This CDR3 is CASSLAGGSYTEQFF.

This rearrangement joins TRBV5-1 to TRBJ1-5; the TCRdb call, TRBD1, lacks DNA for checking. The germline gives CDR1 SGHRS, CDR2 YFSETQ. The CDR3 is 14 residues long. The CDR3 is CATADRGGNQPQHF.

The chain uses TRBV5-1 and TRBJ2-7. CDR1 is SGHRS and CDR2 is YFSETQ in the germline V gene. The CDR3 is 13 amino acids. The CDR3 is CASSFHSSYEQYF.

The chain employs TRBV19 and TRBJ2-1; TCRdb reports TRBD1, a call that lacks DNA to check it against. Germline V gene lookup returns CDR1 LNHDA and CDR2 SQIVND (reference sequence). The CDR3 runs to 15 residues. The CDR3 spells CASSTTGSIYNEQFF.

V is TRBV20-1 and J is TRBJ1-5. The CDR3 is 16 residues long. CDR1 is DFQATT and CDR2 is SNEGSKA in the germline V gene (reference sequence). The CDR3: CCAREGRAASNQPQHF.

The chain is built from TRBV6-5 and TRBJ2-7; TCRdb lists TRBD1, though no DNA is available to test this call. This CDR3 is built from 13 residues. From germline, CDR1 is MNHEY and CDR2 SVGAGI. CDR3 sequence reads: CASSYSMGPEQYF.

This chain connects TRBV6-2 or TRBV6-3 to TRBJ2-1. The CDR3 loop spans 11 amino acids. The germline gives CDR1 MNHEY, CDR2 SVGEGT. The CDR3 sequence is CASSFYNEQFF.

The V and J genes are TRBV6-4 and TRBJ2-3; TCRdb gives TRBD1 as the D gene, but with no DNA this cannot be confirmed. The CDR3 runs to 14 residues. The germline CDR1 and CDR2 sequences are MRHNA and SNTAGT. CDR3 loop: CASSERGPPDTQYF.

The chain couples TRBV7-3 to TRBJ2-5; TCRdb designates TRBD2, a call that cannot be tested without DNA. This CDR3 contains 14 residues. Per the germline V gene, CDR1 is SGHTA and CDR2 is FQGTGA. This CDR3 is CASSPGLVEETQYF.

This clonotype registers medium-sized (0.01 to 0.1%) by frequency. The chain combines TRBV27 with TRBJ2-7. This CDR3 is built from 13 residues. Germline CDR1 MNHEY, CDR2 SMNVEV (reference sequence). CDR3 in amino acids: CASSLRRSYEQYF.

The rearrangement uses TRBV29-1 and TRBJ2-2. The germline CDR1 and CDR2 sequences are SQVTM and ANQGSEA. This CDR3 has 13 amino acids. CDR3 sequence: CSVEASSSGELFF.

The chain joins TRBV10-3 to TRBJ2-7; TCRdb outputs TRBD1, but without DNA this stays unchecked. CDR3 length: 14 amino acids. Germline V gene lookup returns CDR1 ENHRY and CDR2 SYGVKD. The CDR3 region is CAIGGGGGTYEQYF.

The rearrangement links TRBV6-6 to TRBJ2-7; TCRdb selects TRBD1, and the lack of DNA leaves this call unchecked. The CDR3 length is 15 residues. Germline CDR1 and CDR2: MNHNY and SVGAGI (reference sequence). The CDR3 is CASSFGTPSSREQYF.

V gene TRBV6-1 combines with J gene TRBJ2-2. CDR1 MNHNS and CDR2 SASEGT come from the germline V gene. The CDR3 is 15 amino acids. The chain's CDR3 is CASSEEAANTGELFF.

The rearrangement links TRBV7-8 to TRBJ1-1. Germline V lookup: CDR1 SGHVS, CDR2 FQNEAQ. CDR3 length: 12 amino acids. The chain's CDR3 is CASSLGDFEAFF. The whole variable domain, remainder taken from reference TRBV7-8 and TRBJ1-1, is GAGVSQSPRYKVAKRGQDVALRCDPISGHVSLFWYQQALGQGPEFLTYFQNEAQLDKSGLPSDRFFAERPEGSVSTLKIQRTQQEDSAVYLCASSLGDFEAFFGQGTRLTVV.

The rearrangement links TRBV2 to TRBJ1-2. CDR3 length: 15 amino acids. Per germline, CDR1 SNHLY and CDR2 FYNNEI. The CDR3 is CASSADTSPNYGYTF.

The chain recombines TRBV29-1 with TRBJ1-2; the TCRdb D gene call, TRBD1, has no DNA to confirm it. Germline lookup yields CDR1 SQVTM and CDR2 ANQGSEA. The CDR3 has 16 amino acids. The CDR3 spells CSVEVSRDPFNYGYTF. The variable domain in full, with the rest retrieved from reference TRBV29-1 and TRBJ1-2, is SAVISQKPSRDICQRGTSLTIQCQVDSQVTMMFWYRQQPGQSLTLIATANQGSEATYESGFVIDKFPISRPNLTFSTLTVSNMSPEDSSIYLCSVEVSRDPFNYGYTFGSGTRLTVV.

The rearrangement joins TRBV15 to TRBJ2-3; no DNA is available, so the TRBD1 call from TCRdb remains unchecked. Germline V lookup: CDR1 LNHNV, CDR2 YYDKDF (reference sequence). This CDR3 has 14 residues. The CDR3 loop reads CATSARQGWDTQYF. The full variable domain, in which reference TRBV15 and TRBJ2-3 provide the parts outside the CDR3, is DAMVIQNPRYQVTQFGKPVTLSCSQTLNHNVMYWYQQKSSQAPKLLFHYYDKDFNNEADTPDNFQSRRPNTSFCFLDIRSPGLGDTAMYLCATSARQGWDTQYFGPGTRLTVL.

This sequence joins TRBV7-6 and TRBJ2-7; without DNA, the TCRdb call of TRBD2 cannot be checked. The CDR3 runs 15 residues. Germline values: CDR1 SGHVS, CDR2 FNYEAQ. This CDR3 is CASSHRGGVSYEQYF.

This sequence joins TRBV29-1 and TRBJ2-1. CDR3 length: 13 amino acids. The germline V gene encodes CDR1 SQVTM and CDR2 ANQGSEA. CDR3 residues: CSVDWLGYNEQFF.

V usage is TRBV5-6 and J usage is TRBJ2-1; TCRdb's assignment of TRBD2 cannot be checked, as there is no DNA. The CDR3 spans 16 residues. Germline CDR1 and CDR2: SGHDT and YYEEEE. CDR3 protein: CASSQTSGGYYNEQFF.

The chain is built from TRBV6-5 and TRBJ2-7; TCRdb returns TRBD2, unconfirmable since there is no DNA. The CDR3 totals 15 residues. From germline, CDR1 is MNHEY and CDR2 SVGAGI. This CDR3 is CASSFTGTSGNEQYF.

This clonotype shows up as medium-sized by frequency. The chain joins TRBV6-1 to TRBJ1-2. Per the germline V gene, CDR1 is MNHNS and CDR2 is SASEGT. The CDR3 runs to 14 residues. The chain's CDR3 is CASSQFRGSYGYTF.

The chain carries TRBV28 and TRBJ2-4; TCRdb indicates TRBD1, and absent DNA this call remains unverified. Germline V lookup: CDR1 MDHEN, CDR2 SYDVKM. The CDR3 extends over 15 amino acids. CDR3 sequence reads: CASSWDRGEENIQYF. Full variable domain (outside the CDR3, taken from reference TRBV28 and TRBJ2-4): DVKVTQSSRYLVKRTGEKVFLECVQDMDHENMFWYRQDPGLGLRLIYFSYDVKMKEKGDIPEGYSVSREKKERFSLILESASTNQTSMYLCASSWDRGEENIQYFGAGTRLSVL.

CDR3 sequence reads: CASSQSREQGPEYYNEQFF. The J gene is TRBJ2-1, the V gene TRBV23-1; TCRdb picks TRBD1, but there is no DNA to check that call. TRBV23-1 is an ORF; its function is uncertain. This CDR3 comprises 19 residues.

The chain is built from TRBV6-2 or TRBV6-3 and TRBJ2-7; TCRdb indicates TRBD1, and absent DNA this call remains unverified. The CDR3 is 14 residues long. Germline CDR1 is MNHEY and CDR2 is SVGEGT. CDR3 loop: CASSRGDTFYEQYF.

By frequency, this clonotype registers medium-sized. This chain connects TRBV3-1 to TRBJ2-7; with no DNA, the TCRdb D assignment of TRBD1 cannot be verified. The CDR3 sequence is 14 residues long. Germline CDR1 is LGHDT and CDR2 is YNNKEL (reference sequence). CDR3 amino acids: CASSQGAGPYEQYF.

The chain is built from TRBV29-1 and TRBJ2-5; TCRdb calls TRBD2, which cannot be checked without DNA. This CDR3 is built from 14 residues. CDR1 and CDR2 (germline): SQVTM, ANQGSEA. This chain's CDR3 is CSVEIAGGLETQYF.

The rearrangement links TRBV5-1 to TRBJ2-7; the D gene TCRdb calls, TRBD2, cannot be checked with no DNA. The CDR3 length is 16 residues. Germline V gives CDR1 SGHRS, CDR2 YFSETQ. The chain's CDR3 is CASSSETRNGVDEQYF.

This chain connects TRBV29-1 to TRBJ2-1; TCRdb reports TRBD2, a call that lacks DNA to check it against. Germline lookup yields CDR1 SQVTM and CDR2 ANQGSEA. This CDR3 comprises 14 residues. The CDR3 reads CSVEETEAYNEQFF.